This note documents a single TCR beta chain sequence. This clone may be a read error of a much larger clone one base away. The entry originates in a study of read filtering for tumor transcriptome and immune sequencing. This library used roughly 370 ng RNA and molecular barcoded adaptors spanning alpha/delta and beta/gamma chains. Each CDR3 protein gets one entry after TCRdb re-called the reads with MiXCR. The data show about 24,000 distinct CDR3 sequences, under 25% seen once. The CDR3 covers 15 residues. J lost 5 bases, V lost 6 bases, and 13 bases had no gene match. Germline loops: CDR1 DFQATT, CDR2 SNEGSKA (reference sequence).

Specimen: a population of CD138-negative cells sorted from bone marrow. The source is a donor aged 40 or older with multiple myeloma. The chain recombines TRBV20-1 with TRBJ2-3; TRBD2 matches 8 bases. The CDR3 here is CSAMRSSGRLDTQYF. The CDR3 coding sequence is TGCAGTGCCATGCGTTCTAGCGGGCGGTTAGATACGCAGTATTTT.